This T cell receptor (beta chain) was retrieved from a study of blood T cell repertoires in COVID-19. The wider study: The origin of the acute and convalescent COVID-19 samples was the United States, Italy and Spain. PBMCs, B-cell-depleted T cells, or T cells were the source of the cDNA or gDNA that made up the material.

In germline, CDR1 is SQVTM, CDR2 ANQGSEA. This CDR3 has 15 amino acids. V lost 7 bases, J lost 4 bases, and 4 bases stayed unmatched. In the authors' workflow: Amplification of reference gene primers was used by the study to estimate nucleated cell counts. The method was immunoSEQ multiplex PCR; TCRdb's version includes in-frame clones alone and lacks a portion of them. V and J calls and clone size are given by that table; D and trimming were obtained from the DNA. This sample has around 94,000 clones, with roughly 80% found just once. The clonotype comes from a man in his 60s with active or convalescent COVID-19. Sequenced sample: peripheral blood. The chain carries TRBV29-1 and TRBJ2-1, with 16 bases lining up with TRBD2. CDR3 sequence reads: CSGGTSGRGYNEQFF. The CDR3 nucleotides read TGCAGCGGCGGGACTAGCGGGAGGGGTTACAATGAGCAGTTCTTC.